Shown below are 30 T cell receptor beta chains from a single sample sequenced in a study of blood T cell repertoires in COVID-19. Some clones are missing from TCRdb's copy, which holds only in-frame ones; the method was immunoSEQ multiplex PCR. The sample carries 350,000 to 400,000 clones, roughly 89% recorded once. The sample comprised PBMCs or T cells enriched from blood (not recorded which). The receptors come from a woman aged 25 to 39 who had recovered from COVID-19.

The chain links TRBV6-5 to TRBJ2-5; tentative D call: TRBD1 (5 bases). Germline V lookup: CDR1 MNHEY, CDR2 SVGAGI. The V and J ends lost 2 bases and 5 bases respectively, with 9 bases between them. The CDR3 is 13 residues long. CDR3: CASSYGRVETQYF. The DNA of the CDR3 is TGTGCCAGCAGTTACGGCAGGGTCGAGACCCAGTACTTC.

V is TRBV28 and J is TRBJ1-5; 9 bases line up with TRBD1. Germline loops: CDR1 MDHEN, CDR2 SYDVKM. The V segment lost 7 bases and the J segment 7 bases; nucleotides outside the gene matches: 11. The CDR3 consists of 15 residues. CDR3 protein: CASTTGGAGGQPQHF. CDR3 nucleotide sequence: TGTGCCAGCACCACAGGGGGCGCGGGCGGCCAGCCCCAGCATTTT.

As DNA, the CDR3 is TGTGCCAGCAGCGTAGCGGGACAGGGATCCCCACTGTTTTTT. This encodes CASSVAGQGSPLFF. The J gene is TRBJ1-4, the V gene TRBV9, with 9 bases that match TRBD1. The CDR3 extends over 14 amino acids. Germline CDR1 SGDLS, CDR2 YYNGEE. After removal of 0 bases from V and 13 bases from J, the junction contained 7 bases not matched to a gene.

The J gene is TRBJ2-3, the V gene TRBV30; 9 bases align to TRBD2. This CDR3 spans 14 amino acids. Trimming at V came to 3 bases and at J to 9 bases, leaving 10 bases not matched to a gene. Germline V gene sequence: CDR1 GTSNPN, CDR2 SVGIG (reference sequence). The CDR3 DNA reads as TGTGCCTGGAGGCTGGCGGGAGGGTCAGGGACGCAGTATTTT. Its translation is CAWRLAGGSGTQYF.

The rearrangement links TRBV15 to TRBJ1-4; 10 nucleotides align to TRBD1. The germline V gene has CDR1 LNHNV and CDR2 YYDKDF (reference sequence). This CDR3 has 15 residues. V dropped 1 base and J dropped 6; count of bases not matched to a gene: 2. This CDR3 is CATSRGTGGDEKLFF. CDR3 coding DNA: TGTGCCACCAGCAGAGGGACAGGGGGAGATGAAAAACTGTTTTTT.

V gene TRBV28 combines with J gene TRBJ2-2, with D maybe TRBD1 (5 bases). This CDR3 spans 17 amino acids. The germline V and J ends were trimmed by 5 bases and 4 bases, with 20 bases remaining between them. CDR1 MDHEN and CDR2 SYDVKM come from the germline V gene. The CDR3 loop is CASSKPGPPPTTGELFF. CDR3 sequence (DNA): TGTGCCAGCAGTAAACCAGGGCCCCCTCCTACCACCGGGGAGCTGTTTTTT.

The chain links TRBV5-1 to TRBJ1-1; TRBD1 is a possible D gene (6 bases). CDR3 length: 16 residues. The germline V gene encodes CDR1 SGHRS and CDR2 YFSETQ. The germline V and J ends were trimmed by 0 bases and 2 bases, with 14 bases remaining between them. As DNA, the CDR3 is TGCGCCAGCAGCTTGGGCCAGGGGTTCATCAACACTGAAGCTTTCTTT. Translating it yields CASSLGQGFINTEAFF.

The chain joins TRBV28 to TRBJ1-2; D might be TRBD1 (6 bases). CDR3 size: 15 residues. The germline V gene has CDR1 MDHEN and CDR2 SYDVKM. Trimming took off 5 bases at V and 4 bases at J, with 17 bases between the two ends. This chain's CDR3 is CASSPSAGAAYGYTF. The CDR3 nucleotides are TGTGCCAGCAGTCCCTCAGCGGGGGCCGCCTATGGCTACACCTTC.

The V call is TRBV29-1, the J call TRBJ1-2, with a weak D call TRBD1 (5 bases). The germline CDR1 and CDR2 sequences are SQVTM and ANQGSEA. CDR3 length: 12 residues. V lost 7 bases and J lost 4, with 13 bases in between. Here the CDR3 DNA reads TGCAGCGCTGGACAACTCGGCTATGGCTACACCTTC. Its translation: CSAGQLGYGYTF.

The chain uses TRBV7-6 and TRBJ2-1; TRBD2 agrees at 7 bases. The germline V gene encodes CDR1 SGHVS and CDR2 FNYEAQ. This CDR3 is 15 amino acids long. V shed 2 bases, J shed 4 bases, and the junction held 5 bases outside the gene matches. CDR3 sequence: CASSLTPSGYNEQFF. In nucleotides, the CDR3 is TGTGCCAGCAGCTTAACGCCTAGCGGATACAATGAGCAGTTCTTC. Variable domain in full (rest from reference TRBV7-6 and TRBJ2-1): GAGVSQSPRYKVTKRGQDVALRCDPISGHVSLYWYRQALGQGPEFLTYFNYEAQQDKSGLPNDRFSAERPEGSISTLTIQRTEQRDSAMYRCASSLTPSGYNEQFFGPGTRLTVL.

This chain links TRBV6-5 with TRBJ2-4; D is perhaps TRBD2 (5 bases). V was clipped by 8 bases and J by 5 bases, with 19 bases between them. The CDR3 is 15 residues long. In germline, CDR1 is MNHEY, CDR2 SVGAGI. The CDR3: CASWTQATEENIQYF. The CDR3 coding sequence is TGTGCCAGCTGGACTCAAGCAACCGAAGAAAACATTCAGTACTTC.

The genes are TRBV27 and TRBJ1-6; the D gene is possibly TRBD1 (6 bases). Germline loops: CDR1 MNHEY, CDR2 SMNVEV (reference sequence). The V gene lost 0 bases and the J gene lost 5 bases, with 11 bases spanning the gap. The CDR3 is 16 amino acids. CDR3 bases: TGTGCCAGCAGTTTATCGGTGACAGGTCATAATTCACCCCTCCACTTT. Translating gives CASSLSVTGHNSPLHF.

The chain couples TRBV6-5 to TRBJ2-7; 8 bases are a match to TRBD1. The germline gives CDR1 MNHEY, CDR2 SVGAGI. The V segment lost 7 bases and the J segment 1 base; nucleotides outside the gene matches: 6. This CDR3 comprises 14 residues. The CDR3 here is CASTDRGESYEQYF. For the CDR3, the DNA is TGTGCCAGCACCGACAGGGGCGAGTCCTACGAGCAGTACTTC.

This chain uses TRBV27 with TRBJ2-7; a possible D gene is TRBD2 (5 bases). The length of the CDR3 is 16 residues. The V gene's germline CDR1 is MNHEY and CDR2 SMNVEV (reference sequence). V lost 5 bases, J lost 6 bases, and 23 bases lay in between. CDR3 DNA sequence: TGTGCCAGCAGTCCTACCTTTTCGGGAAGCCCGGTCGAGCAGTACTTC. This translates into CASSPTFSGSPVEQYF.

This chain connects TRBV7-2 to TRBJ2-7; D not resolved. The CDR3 has 13 residues. CDR1 and CDR2 (germline): SGHTA, FQGNSA. Trimming left V 0 bases short and J 6 bases short, with 9 bases between. The CDR3 region has the DNA TGTGCCAGCAGCTTAGCGGCTTCGGGCGAGCAGTACTTC. Translated: CASSLAASGEQYF.

The chain joins TRBV11-2 to TRBJ2-1; D not resolved. Germline CDR1 is SGHAT and CDR2 is FQNNGV. The CDR3 consists of 15 residues. V dropped 3 bases and J dropped 3 bases, with 12 bases sitting between them. The CDR3 DNA reads TGTGCCAGCAGCTTTAGTCAGGAAGACTACAATGAGCAGTTCTTC. Encoded protein: CASSFSQEDYNEQFF.

This clone was counted once. The chain has TRBV29-1 and TRBJ1-6; D ambiguous. This CDR3 contains 13 residues. Germline loops: CDR1 SQVTM, CDR2 ANQGSEA. The V gene lost 0 bases and the J gene lost 7 bases, with 7 bases spanning the gap. The DNA for the CDR3 is TGCAGCGTTGAAGAGGCGGGGAATTCACCCCTCCACTTT. It is translated as CSVEEAGNSPLHF.

The chain combines TRBV7-2 with TRBJ2-3; tentative D call: TRBD1 (6 bases). The CDR3 runs to 15 residues. The germline V gene has CDR1 SGHTA and CDR2 FQGNSA. The ends were cut back, 3 bases at V and 4 bases at J, with 14 bases in the middle. CDR3 sequence (DNA): TGTGCCAGCAGCTTTCAACAGGGCCGCGCAGATACGCAGTATTTT. Translated: CASSFQQGRADTQYF.

This clone was detected a few times. The genes are TRBV27 and TRBJ1-1, with D perhaps matching TRBD1 (5 bases). This CDR3 is 15 amino acids long. The germline V gene encodes CDR1 MNHEY and CDR2 SMNVEV (reference sequence). Trimming took 4 bases from V and 1 from J, leaving 13 bases between them. The CDR3 DNA is TGTGCCAGCAGTTCTATGACAGAACCGAACACTGAAGCTTTCTTT. Protein product: CASSSMTEPNTEAFF.

The rearrangement joins TRBV6-2 or TRBV6-3 to TRBJ1-5; weak D call: TRBD1 (6 bases). The CDR3 extends over 18 amino acids. V was trimmed by 4 bases and J by 3 bases, leaving 22 bases between them. Looked up from germline, CDR1 is MNHEY and CDR2 is SVGEGT. CDR3 region: CASSWVQGQGLDNQPQHF. CDR3 sequence (DNA): TGTGCCAGCAGTTGGGTGCAGGGGCAAGGGCTGGACAATCAGCCCCAGCATTTT.

V is TRBV19 and J is TRBJ1-6, with D possibly being TRBD1 (5 bases). CDR1 is LNHDA and CDR2 is SQIVND in the germline V gene (reference sequence). Trimming pared 6 bases from V and 10 bases from J, leaving 10 bases between. The length of the CDR3 is 12 residues. The CDR3 is CASRRRGSPLHF. In DNA, the CDR3 is TGTGCCAGTAGGCGGAGGGGATCACCCCTCCACTTT.

This chain joins TRBV5-1 and TRBJ1-2, with D perhaps TRBD1 (5 bases). The CDR3 is made up of 15 amino acids. Germline V gene data show CDR1 as SGHRS and CDR2 as YFSETQ. Trimming pared 4 bases from V and 0 bases from J, leaving 13 bases between. The CDR3 is CASSLSGEANYGYTF. CDR3 nucleotides: TGCGCCAGCAGCCTTTCGGGGGAGGCTAACTATGGCTACACCTTC. Full variable domain (outside the CDR3, taken from reference TRBV5-1 and TRBJ1-2): KAGVTQTPRYLIKTRGQQVTLSCSPISGHRSVSWYQQTPGQGLQFLFEYFSETQRNKGNFPGRFSGRQFSNSRSEMNVSTLELGDSALYLCASSLSGEANYGYTFGSGTRLTVV.

In this sample, this clone turned up once. The chain is built from TRBV5-4 and TRBJ2-1; a weak D match, TRBD1 (5 bases). This CDR3 comprises 14 residues. The V and J ends lost 0 bases and 15 bases respectively, with 19 bases between them. Germline loops: CDR1 SGHNT, CDR2 YYREEE (reference sequence). The CDR3 sequence is CASSLVGDSDKLFF. CDR3 sequence (DNA): TGTGCCAGCAGCTTGGTCGGTGACAGCGATAAGTTGTTCTTC.

The gene calls are TRBV7-8 and TRBJ1-5, with no clear D. The length of the CDR3 is 16 residues. The germline V gene has CDR1 SGHVS and CDR2 FQNEAQ. V lost 5 bases and J lost 6, with 20 bases in between. The CDR3 coding sequence is TGTGCCAGCAGCCCAGGACCCGGGAACGGTCTTCAGCCCCAGCATTTT. Translated: CASSPGPGNGLQPQHF.

The genes are TRBV11-1 and TRBJ1-2; possible D gene TRBD1, 6 bases. This CDR3 is 14 amino acids long. Germline CDR1 SGHAT, CDR2 FQDESV (reference sequence). V lost 5 bases and J 6 bases, leaving 16 bases between the germline ends. CDR3 DNA sequence: TGTGCCAGCAGCCATGGACAGCTTTGGGATGGCTACACCTTC. Protein product: CASSHGQLWDGYTF.

This chain uses TRBV10-3 with TRBJ1-1; the D is unclear. Germline V gene sequence: CDR1 ENHRY, CDR2 SYGVKD. The CDR3 spans 12 residues. V lost 7 bases and J 11 bases, leaving 17 bases between the germline ends. The CDR3 loop reads CAIKGGSGTAFF. CDR3 DNA sequence: TGTGCCATCAAGGGAGGGAGTGGTACGGCTTTCTTT.

This clone was seen once. The gene calls are TRBV28 and TRBJ1-1; D uncertain. The germline V gene has CDR1 MDHEN and CDR2 SYDVKM. V lost 6 bases to trimming and J lost 1 base, with 9 bases between them. The CDR3 has 13 amino acids. DNA of the CDR3: TGTGCCAGCAGACCCAGACAGAACACTGAAGCTTTCTTT. This translates into CASRPRQNTEAFF.

The CDR3 reads CASSLLRAGGTDTQYF. CDR3 bases: TGTGCCAGCAGCCTCCTCCGCGCGGGTGGGACAGATACGCAGTATTTT. J is TRBJ2-3 and V is TRBV7-3, with D perhaps matching TRBD2 (5 bases). The ends were cut back, 5 bases at V and 3 bases at J, with 18 bases in the middle. Germline-derived CDR1 and CDR2 are SGHTA and FQGTGA. The CDR3 loop spans 16 amino acids.

V gene TRBV28 combines with J gene TRBJ1-5; the match to TRBD1 covers 9 bases. Germline trimming cut 4 bases from V and 0 bases from J; bases unmatched to any gene: 4. CDR3 length: 16 amino acids. Per the germline V gene, CDR1 is MDHEN and CDR2 is SYDVKM. The CDR3 sequence: CASSSGQGNSNQPQHF. In DNA form, the CDR3 reads TGTGCCAGCAGTTCGGGACAGGGAAATAGCAATCAGCCCCAGCATTTT.

DNA of the CDR3: TGCAGCTCCTCCGGGGCGGGAGGGTCCTACGAGCAGTACTTC. Residues: CSSSGAGGSYEQYF. The chain recombines TRBV29-1 with TRBJ2-7, with TRBD2 identical over 9 bases. V was clipped by 8 bases and J by 1 base; unmatched bases: 9. Germline loops: CDR1 SQVTM, CDR2 ANQGSEA. The CDR3 is 14 amino acids.